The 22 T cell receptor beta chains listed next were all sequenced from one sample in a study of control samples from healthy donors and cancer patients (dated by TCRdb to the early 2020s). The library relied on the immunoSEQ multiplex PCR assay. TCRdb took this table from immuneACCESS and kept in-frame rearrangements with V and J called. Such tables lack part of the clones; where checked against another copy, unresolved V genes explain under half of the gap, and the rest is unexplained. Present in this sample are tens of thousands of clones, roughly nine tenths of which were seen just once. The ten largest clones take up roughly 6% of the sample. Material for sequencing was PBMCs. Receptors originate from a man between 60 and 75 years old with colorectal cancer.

The CDR3 DNA sequence: TGTGCCAGCAGTAATTTAGCCCACTCCTACGAGCAGTACTTC. This codes for CASSNLAHSYEQYF. This chain joins TRBV27 and TRBJ2-7; no reliable D call. CDR1 MNHEY and CDR2 SMNVEV come from the germline V gene (reference sequence). Trimming took off 5 bases at V and 0 bases at J, with 11 bases between the two ends. The CDR3 runs 14 residues.

The CDR3 DNA sequence: TGTGCCAGCAGTGGACGAGGGGGTTTTAGCAATCAGCCCCAGCATTTT. Amino acids: CASSGRGGFSNQPQHF. This chain connects TRBV28 to TRBJ1-5; a weak D match, TRBD1 (6 bases). V dropped 5 bases and J dropped 0 bases, with 14 bases sitting between them. This CDR3 region has 16 residues. Germline values: CDR1 MDHEN, CDR2 SYDVKM.

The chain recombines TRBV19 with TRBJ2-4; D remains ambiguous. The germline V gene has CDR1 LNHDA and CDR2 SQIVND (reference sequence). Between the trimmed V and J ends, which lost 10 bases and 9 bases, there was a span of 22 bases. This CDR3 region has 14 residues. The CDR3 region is CATHPSHGRSIQYF. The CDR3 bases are TGTGCCACCCACCCTTCCCACGGTCGTAGCATTCAGTACTTC.

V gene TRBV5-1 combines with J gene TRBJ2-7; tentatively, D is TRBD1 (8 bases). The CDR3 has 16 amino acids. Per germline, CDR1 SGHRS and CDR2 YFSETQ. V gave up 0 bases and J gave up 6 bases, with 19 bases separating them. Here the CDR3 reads CASSLAYRGGSTEQYF. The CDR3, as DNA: TGCGCCAGCAGCTTGGCCTACAGGGGGGGAAGCACCGAGCAGTACTTC.

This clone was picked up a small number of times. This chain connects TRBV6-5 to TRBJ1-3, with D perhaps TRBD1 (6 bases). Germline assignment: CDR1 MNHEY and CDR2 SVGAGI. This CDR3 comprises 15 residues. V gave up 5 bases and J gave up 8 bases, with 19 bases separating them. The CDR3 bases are TGTGCCAGCAGTCTACGGGACACCACGGGGGACACCATATATTTT. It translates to CASSLRDTTGDTIYF.

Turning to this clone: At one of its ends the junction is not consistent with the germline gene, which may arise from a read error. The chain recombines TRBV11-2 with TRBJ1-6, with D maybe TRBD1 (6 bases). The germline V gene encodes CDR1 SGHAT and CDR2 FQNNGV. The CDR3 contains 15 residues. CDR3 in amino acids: CASSLEGAYNSPLHF. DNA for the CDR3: TGTGCCAGCAGCTTAGAGGGGGCCTACAATTCACCCCTCCACTTT. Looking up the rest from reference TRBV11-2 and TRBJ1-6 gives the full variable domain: EAGVAQSPRYKIIEKRQSVAFWCNPISGHATLYWYQQILGQGPKLLIQFQNNGVVDDSQLPKDRFSAERLKGVDSTLKIQPAKLEDSAVYLCASSLEGAYNSPLHFGNGTRLTVT.

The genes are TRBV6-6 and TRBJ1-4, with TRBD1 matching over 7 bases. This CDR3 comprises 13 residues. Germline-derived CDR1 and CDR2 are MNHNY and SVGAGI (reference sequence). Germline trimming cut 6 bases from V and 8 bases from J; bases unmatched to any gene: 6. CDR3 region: CASRKEGAEKLFF. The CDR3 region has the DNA TGTGCCAGCAGAAAGGAGGGGGCGGAAAAACTGTTTTTT.

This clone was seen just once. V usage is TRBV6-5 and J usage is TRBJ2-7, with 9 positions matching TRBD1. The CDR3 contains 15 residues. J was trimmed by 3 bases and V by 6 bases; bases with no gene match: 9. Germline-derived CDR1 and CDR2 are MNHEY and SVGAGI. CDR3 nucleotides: TGTGCCAGCAGGGACACCGGGACAGGGAACTACGAGCAGTACTTC. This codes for CASRDTGTGNYEQYF.

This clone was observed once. The CDR3 nucleotides are TGTGCCAGCAGTCCCAGGAGGTTTTCCGGAAACACCATATATTTT. Its translation is CASSPRRFSGNTIYF. This chain links TRBV6-5 with TRBJ1-3; the D is unclear. Germline CDR1 is MNHEY and CDR2 is SVGAGI. V shed 5 bases and J shed 4 bases, with 15 bases lying between them. The CDR3 is made up of 15 amino acids.

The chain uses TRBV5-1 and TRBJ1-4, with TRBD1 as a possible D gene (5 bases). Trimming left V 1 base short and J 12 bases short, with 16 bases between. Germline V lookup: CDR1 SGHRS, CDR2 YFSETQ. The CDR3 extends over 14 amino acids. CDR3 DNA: TGCGCCAGCAGCTTGTTTGGGGGACTGAATGAACTGTTTTTT. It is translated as CASSLFGGLNELFF.

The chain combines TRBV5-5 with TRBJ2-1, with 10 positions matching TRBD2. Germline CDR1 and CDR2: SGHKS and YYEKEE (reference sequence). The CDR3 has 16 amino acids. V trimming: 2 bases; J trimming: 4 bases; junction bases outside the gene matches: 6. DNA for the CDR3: TGTGCCAGCAGCTTCTCTAGCGGGGGACCATACAATGAGCAGTTCTTC. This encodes CASSFSSGGPYNEQFF.

The chain's CDR3 is CARSLYVYGGLYEQYF. The CDR3, as DNA: TGTGCCAGAAGCTTATACGTGTACGGGGGGCTCTACGAGCAGTACTTC. The chain uses TRBV7-5 and TRBJ2-7; TRBD2, the table's D call, was not compared with the DNA. TRBV7-5 is assigned pseudogene status. This CDR3 comprises 16 residues.

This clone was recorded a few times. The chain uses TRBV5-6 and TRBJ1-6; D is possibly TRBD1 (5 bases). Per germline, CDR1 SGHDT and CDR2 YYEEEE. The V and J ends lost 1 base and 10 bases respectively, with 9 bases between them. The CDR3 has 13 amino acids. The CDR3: CASSLSRDSPLHF. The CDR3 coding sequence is TGTGCCAGCAGCTTGTCTCGGGACTCACCCCTCCACTTT.

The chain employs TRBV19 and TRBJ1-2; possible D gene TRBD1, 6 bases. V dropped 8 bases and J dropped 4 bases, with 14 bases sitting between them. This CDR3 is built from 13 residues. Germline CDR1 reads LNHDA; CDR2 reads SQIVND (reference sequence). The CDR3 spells CASGGQSLYGYTF. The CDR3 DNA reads TGTGCCAGTGGAGGACAGAGCCTCTATGGCTACACCTTC.

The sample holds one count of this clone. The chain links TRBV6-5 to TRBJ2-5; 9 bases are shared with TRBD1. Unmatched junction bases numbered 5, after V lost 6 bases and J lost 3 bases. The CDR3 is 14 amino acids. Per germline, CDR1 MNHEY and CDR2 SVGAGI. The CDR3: CASSPGTGKETQYF. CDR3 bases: TGTGCCAGCAGCCCCGGGACAGGGAAAGAGACCCAGTACTTC.

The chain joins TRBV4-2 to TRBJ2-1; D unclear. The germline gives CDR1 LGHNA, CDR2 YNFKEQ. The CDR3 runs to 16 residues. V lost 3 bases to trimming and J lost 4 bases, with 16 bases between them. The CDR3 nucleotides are TGTGCCAGCAGCCAGGGCCCAGACCTCGCTTACAATGAGCAGTTCTTC. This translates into CASSQGPDLAYNEQFF.

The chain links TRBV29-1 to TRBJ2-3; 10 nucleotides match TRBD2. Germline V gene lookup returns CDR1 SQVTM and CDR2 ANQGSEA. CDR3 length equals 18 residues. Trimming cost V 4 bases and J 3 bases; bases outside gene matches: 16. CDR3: CSVALQVPSGGMTDTQYF. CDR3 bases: TGCAGCGTTGCACTGCAAGTACCTAGCGGGGGTATGACAGATACGCAGTATTTT.

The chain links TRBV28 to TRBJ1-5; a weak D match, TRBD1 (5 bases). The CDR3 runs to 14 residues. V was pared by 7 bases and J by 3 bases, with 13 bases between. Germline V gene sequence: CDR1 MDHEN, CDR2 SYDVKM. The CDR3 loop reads CASTARQNNQPQHF. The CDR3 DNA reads TGTGCCAGCACGGCGAGACAGAACAATCAGCCCCAGCATTTT.

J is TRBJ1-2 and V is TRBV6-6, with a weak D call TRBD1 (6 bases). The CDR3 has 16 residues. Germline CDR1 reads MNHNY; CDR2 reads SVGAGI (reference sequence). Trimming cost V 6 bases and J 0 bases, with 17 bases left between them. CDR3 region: CASSGRGQSSNYGYTF. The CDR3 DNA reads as TGTGCCAGCAGCGGCAGGGGCCAGTCCTCTAACTATGGCTACACCTTC.

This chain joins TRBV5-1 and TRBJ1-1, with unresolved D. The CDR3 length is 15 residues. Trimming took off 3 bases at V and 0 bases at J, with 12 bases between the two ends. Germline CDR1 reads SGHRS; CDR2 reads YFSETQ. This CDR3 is CASSSNQRMNTEAFF. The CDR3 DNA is TGCGCCAGCAGCTCCAATCAACGAATGAACACTGAAGCTTTCTTT. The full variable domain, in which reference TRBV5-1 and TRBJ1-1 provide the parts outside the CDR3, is KAGVTQTPRYLIKTRGQQVTLSCSPISGHRSVSWYQQTPGQGLQFLFEYFSETQRNKGNFPGRFSGRQFSNSRSEMNVSTLELGDSALYLCASSSNQRMNTEAFFGQGTRLTVV.

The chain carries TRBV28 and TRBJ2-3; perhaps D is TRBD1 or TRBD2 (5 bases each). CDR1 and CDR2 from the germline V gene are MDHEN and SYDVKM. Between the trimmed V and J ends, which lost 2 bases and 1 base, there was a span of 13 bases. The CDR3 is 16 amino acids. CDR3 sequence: CASSLVLRGGTDTQYF. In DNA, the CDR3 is TGTGCCAGCAGTTTAGTCTTACGGGGCGGCACAGATACGCAGTATTTT.

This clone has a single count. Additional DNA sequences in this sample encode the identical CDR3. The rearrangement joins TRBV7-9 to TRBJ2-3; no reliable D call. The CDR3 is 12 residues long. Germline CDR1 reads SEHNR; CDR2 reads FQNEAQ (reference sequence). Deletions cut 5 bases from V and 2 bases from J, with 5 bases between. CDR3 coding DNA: TGTGCCAGCAGCCTGTCCACAGATACGCAGTATTTT. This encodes CASSLSTDTQYF. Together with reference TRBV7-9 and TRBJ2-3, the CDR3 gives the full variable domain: DTGVSQNPRHKITKRGQNVTFRCDPISEHNRLYWYRQTLGQGPEFLTYFQNEAQLEKSRLLSDRFSAERPKGSFSTLEIQRTEQGDSAMYLCASSLSTDTQYFGPGTRLTVL.